This T cell receptor beta chain came from a study of shared clonotypes between healthy human individuals. General study results and limits: Relative to clonotypes present in all four donors, those not shared had lower generation probabilities. Represented diversity, genetic and exposure-history alike, was limited by few donors.

With regard to this clone: Antigen specificity is unknown.

Assay: immunoSEQ multiplex PCR; the TCRdb copy retains only in-frame clones and omits some. This table holds about 1 million clones, approximately 68% found once. Germline values: CDR1 SGHRS, CDR2 YFSETQ. The V and J ends lost 1 base and 7 bases respectively, with 11 bases between them. The CDR3 loop spans 14 amino acids. Sequenced sample: memory CD4+ T cells sorted from blood. The subset denotes: CD45RA-negative fraction. The rearrangement joins TRBV5-1 to TRBJ1-4; D perhaps matches TRBD1 (5 bases). The origin of this receptor is a man between 18 and 29 years old in good health. CDR3 nucleotides: TGCGCCAGCAGCTTGTTGGCAGGGAGTGAAAAACTGTTTTTT. It codes for CASSLLAGSEKLFF.